The 13 T cell receptor beta chains reported below all come from one sample, sequenced in a study of blood T cell repertoires in COVID-19. Some clones are missing from TCRdb's copy, which holds only in-frame ones; the method was immunoSEQ multiplex PCR. This repertoire shows a few hundred thousand clones, around 88% found once; its top ten account for 2% to 2.5%. The sequencing sample was made of PBMCs or T cells enriched from blood (not recorded which). Every receptor here comes from a woman aged 35 to 49 with acute COVID-19.

This chain links TRBV3-1 (or the pseudogene TRBV3-2) with TRBJ1-3, with D possibly matching TRBD1 (5 bases). Per the germline V gene, CDR1 is LGHDT and CDR2 is YNNKEL (reference sequence). The CDR3 totals 15 residues. The V and J ends lost 3 bases and 0 bases respectively, with 9 bases between them. CDR3: CASSQAGGSGNTIYF. CDR3 DNA sequence: TGTGCCAGCAGCCAGGCCGGGGGCTCTGGAAACACCATATATTTT.

This sequence joins TRBV5-1 and TRBJ2-1; D gene unclear. V gave up 4 bases and J gave up 9 bases, with 17 bases separating them. Germline V gene sequence: CDR1 SGHRS, CDR2 YFSETQ. The CDR3 sequence is 14 residues long. In DNA form, the CDR3 reads TGCGCCAGCAGCGTGTATTCCAGGTACTCTGAGCAGTTCTTC. Translating gives CASSVYSRYSEQFF.

The rearrangement joins TRBV5-4 to TRBJ1-2, with 9 bases lining up with TRBD1. Germline lookup yields CDR1 SGHNT and CDR2 YYREEE (reference sequence). The CDR3 is made up of 15 amino acids. The junction had 8 bases not matched to a gene; V was cut back by 4 bases and J by 4 bases. CDR3 in amino acids: CASSPRDRDGYGYTF. CDR3 sequence (DNA): TGTGCCAGCAGCCCGAGGGACAGGGATGGCTATGGCTACACCTTC. The variable domain in full, completed from reference TRBV5-4 and TRBJ1-2, reads ETGVTQSPTHLIKTRGQQVTLRCSSQSGHNTVSWYQQALGQGPQFIFQYYREEENGRGNFPPRFSGLQFPNYSSELNVNALELDDSALYLCASSPRDRDGYGYTFGSGTRLTVV.

The V and J genes are TRBV5-6 and TRBJ2-3; D is undetermined. Germline assignment: CDR1 SGHDT and CDR2 YYEEEE. The CDR3 sequence is 15 residues long. Between the trimmed V and J ends, which lost 0 bases and 0 bases, there was a span of 8 bases. The CDR3 here is CASSLGPLSTDTQYF. The DNA of the CDR3 is TGTGCCAGCAGCTTGGGTCCACTTAGCACAGATACGCAGTATTTT.

V gene TRBV5-6 combines with J gene TRBJ1-5; D is undetermined. CDR1 SGHDT and CDR2 YYEEEE come from the germline V gene. The CDR3 consists of 15 residues. Trimming took 0 bases from V and 3 from J, leaving 10 bases between them. The CDR3 reads CASSLVGVLNQPQHF. In nucleotides, the CDR3 is TGTGCCAGCAGCTTGGTCGGGGTCCTCAATCAGCCCCAGCATTTT.

V gene TRBV7-2 combines with J gene TRBJ2-3; 8 bases are shared with TRBD1. The CDR3 contains 17 residues. V trimming: 5 bases; J trimming: 4 bases; junction bases outside the gene matches: 14. Germline-derived CDR1 and CDR2 are SGHTA and FQGNSA. The DNA for the CDR3 is TGTGCCAGCAGCGCCCGCGACAGGGGCCTCAGTTCAGATACGCAGTATTTT. Translating gives CASSARDRGLSSDTQYF.

This clone occurred once. J is TRBJ2-1 and V is TRBV19, with D possibly TRBD1 on 6 matching bases. The ends were cut back, 4 bases at V and 8 bases at J, with 18 bases in the middle. CDR1 and CDR2 (germline): LNHDA, SQIVND (reference sequence). The CDR3 sequence is 15 residues long. The CDR3 protein is CASSTGAISSDEQFF. CDR3 DNA sequence: TGTGCCAGTAGTACAGGGGCCATTTCGAGCGATGAGCAGTTCTTC.

The chain joins TRBV2 to TRBJ2-2; 11 nucleotides agree with TRBD2. CDR3 size: 16 residues. The trim removed 7 bases at V and 3 bases at J, leaving 7 bases unmatched. The germline V gene encodes CDR1 SNHLY and CDR2 FYNNEI. CDR3 in amino acids: CASTRGLAVYTGELFF. The CDR3 coding sequence is TGTGCCAGCACCAGGGGACTAGCGGTCTACACCGGGGAGCTGTTTTTT.

This chain links TRBV9 with TRBJ1-5; D is unclear. The length of the CDR3 is 14 residues. The germline gives CDR1 SGDLS, CDR2 YYNGEE. V lost 4 bases and J 2 bases, leaving 10 bases between the germline ends. CDR3 in amino acids: CASSMAGGNQPQHF. CDR3 in DNA: TGTGCCAGCAGCATGGCAGGCGGCAATCAGCCCCAGCATTTT.

The chain is built from TRBV10-3 and TRBJ2-2, with a weak D call TRBD2 (6 bases). Germline CDR1 ENHRY, CDR2 SYGVKD. Deletions cut 6 bases from V and 2 bases from J, with 10 bases between. The CDR3 loop spans 14 amino acids. Here the CDR3 DNA reads TGTGCCATCAGCCGTACTAGCAACACCGGGGAGCTGTTTTTT. It specifies CAISRTSNTGELFF.

The chain uses TRBV24-1 and TRBJ2-2; 8 nucleotides agree with TRBD1. V lost 0 bases and J lost 2; bases outside the gene matches: 4. CDR1 is KGHDR and CDR2 is SFDVKD in the germline V gene. The CDR3 covers 17 residues. The CDR3 DNA reads TGTGCCACCAGTGATTTGCGGGGACAGGAAAACACCGGGGAGCTGTTTTTT. It codes for CATSDLRGQENTGELFF.

The rearrangement joins TRBV4-1 to TRBJ1-2; no firm D call. This CDR3 has 13 residues. V lost 0 bases to trimming and J lost 8 bases, with 10 bases between them. CDR1 is MGHRA and CDR2 is YSYEKL in the germline V gene. CDR3: CASSQDEGWGYTF. The CDR3 DNA reads as TGCGCCAGCAGCCAAGATGAGGGATGGGGCTACACCTTC.

The CDR3 nucleotides are TGTGCCAGCGGCGACAGGGCTGGAAACACCATATATTTT. Its translation: CASGDRAGNTIYF. The V call is TRBV28, the J call TRBJ1-3; TRBD1 matches at 7 bases. The CDR3 spans 13 residues. Trimming at V came to 8 bases and at J to 2 bases, leaving 3 bases not matched to a gene. The germline V gene has CDR1 MDHEN and CDR2 SYDVKM.